What follows are 19 T cell receptor beta chains derived from one specimen sequenced in a study of OX40 agonist ivuxolimab in advanced cancers. Clones were sequenced by immunoSEQ multiplex PCR, and TCRdb holds only the in-frame ones, with some missing. The sample lists tens of thousands of clones; around nine tenths were seen once. Source: CD4+ or CD8+ T cells sorted from blood, taken in a trial of the OX40 agonist ivuxolimab. The receptor source for this set is an adult with an advanced solid tumor such as melanoma, head and neck, liver or kidney cancer.

V usage is TRBV19 and J usage is TRBJ2-7; 7 positions agree with TRBD1. J gave up 3 bases and V 3 bases, and 8 bases lay outside the gene matches. CDR1 LNHDA and CDR2 SQIVND come from the germline V gene (reference sequence). This CDR3 has 15 residues. This CDR3 is CASSISGTALYEQYF. The CDR3 DNA follows: TGTGCCAGTAGTATCTCCGGGACAGCGCTCTACGAGCAGTACTTC.

This clone was found a few times. This rearrangement joins TRBV11-2 to TRBJ1-1; D not certain. The CDR3 totals 18 residues. V was clipped by 5 bases and J by 1 base, with 23 bases between them. Germline V gives CDR1 SGHAT, CDR2 FQNNGV. Here the CDR3 reads CASSPRAAGISGNTEAFF. The CDR3 DNA is TGTGCCAGCAGCCCCCGAGCCGCAGGTATTTCTGGGAACACTGAAGCTTTCTTT.

V and J are TRBV6-5 and TRBJ1-5, with D perhaps TRBD1 (5 bases). Trimming pared 9 bases from V and 11 bases from J, leaving 20 bases between. This CDR3 is built from 13 residues. Germline lookup yields CDR1 MNHEY and CDR2 SVGAGI. The CDR3 protein is CASKTGASVAQHF. DNA for the CDR3: TGTGCCAGTAAGACCGGGGCCTCGGTAGCCCAGCATTTT.

V gene TRBV5-8 combines with J gene TRBJ1-2, with D uncertain. Trimming took off 0 bases at V and 4 bases at J, with 10 bases between the two ends. Germline CDR1 is SGHTS and CDR2 is YDEGEE. The CDR3 is 14 amino acids. CDR3 nucleotides: TGTGCCAGCAGCTTGGGCGCACAGCCCTATGGCTACACCTTC. Translating it yields CASSLGAQPYGYTF.

The gene calls are TRBV5-1 and TRBJ2-3; possibly TRBD1 for D (5 bases). Germline CDR1 reads SGHRS; CDR2 reads YFSETQ. With 3 bases removed from V and 0 bases from J, the gap between germline ends came to 11 bases. This CDR3 contains 15 residues. CDR3: CASSSPGPSTDTQYF. The CDR3 DNA is TGCGCCAGCAGCTCCCCAGGGCCGAGCACAGATACGCAGTATTTT.

This sequence joins TRBV19 and TRBJ1-1, with D perhaps TRBD1 (6 bases). The V gene's germline CDR1 is LNHDA and CDR2 SQIVND (reference sequence). V gave up 1 base and J gave up 6 bases, with 12 bases separating them. The CDR3 covers 14 residues. CDR3 in DNA: TGTGCCAGTAGTATAGGGACAGTTTCCCCTGAAGCTTTCTTT. Amino acid sequence: CASSIGTVSPEAFF. The full variable domain, in which reference TRBV19 and TRBJ1-1 provide the parts outside the CDR3, is DGGITQSPKYLFRKEGQNVTLSCEQNLNHDAMYWYRQDPGQGLRLIYYSQIVNDFQKGDIAEGYSVSREKKESFPLTVTSAQKNPTAFYLCASSIGTVSPEAFFGQGTRLTVV.

This clone was counted only a few times. The chain recombines TRBV5-1 with TRBJ2-5, with D perhaps matching TRBD2 (6 bases). The CDR3 extends over 14 amino acids. Germline CDR1 is SGHRS and CDR2 is YFSETQ. V was clipped by 3 bases and J by 5 bases, with 14 bases between them. The CDR3 DNA sequence: TGCGCCAGCAGCTCGCAGGGTGGGGGGGAGACCCAGTACTTC. It specifies CASSSQGGGETQYF.

Here the CDR3 DNA reads TGTGCCAGCAGCCGGGACAGGGATAATGAAAAACTGTTTTTT. It is translated as CASSRDRDNEKLFF. The chain recombines TRBV4-2 with TRBJ1-4, with TRBD1 matching 9 bases. Germline V gives CDR1 LGHNA, CDR2 YNFKEQ. J gave up 4 bases and V 4 bases, and 1 base lay outside the gene matches. The CDR3 is 14 amino acids.

The chain combines TRBV7-2 with TRBJ1-5; D remains unclear. The CDR3 consists of 16 residues. Per the germline V gene, CDR1 is SGHTA and CDR2 is FQGNSA. The ends were cut back, 0 bases at V and 6 bases at J, with 15 bases in the middle. The CDR3 nucleotides read TGTGCCAGCAGCTTAGCGGTTTCGGGAGCGGCTCAGCCCCAGCATTTT. It codes for CASSLAVSGAAQPQHF.

The chain has TRBV10-3 and TRBJ2-5, with TRBD2 as a possible D gene (6 bases). The V gene's germline CDR1 is ENHRY and CDR2 SYGVKD. Trimming took 10 bases from V and 4 from J, leaving 13 bases between them. The CDR3 spans 12 residues. CDR3 region: CATALGGETQYF. DNA of the CDR3: TGTGCCACCGCCCTGGGGGGAGAGACCCAGTACTTC.

The V and J genes are TRBV28 and TRBJ1-4; D gene ambiguous. Germline V lookup: CDR1 MDHEN, CDR2 SYDVKM. This CDR3 has 11 amino acids. V gave up 1 base and J gave up 7 bases, with 1 base separating them. The chain's CDR3 is CASSLSEKLFF. The CDR3 DNA is TGTGCCAGCAGTTTATCTGAAAAACTGTTTTTT.

This chain joins TRBV19 and TRBJ2-3; TRBD2 matches at 8 bases. Germline CDR1 LNHDA, CDR2 SQIVND (reference sequence). The CDR3 contains 14 residues. V trimming: 7 bases; J trimming: 5 bases; junction bases outside the gene matches: 8. Here the CDR3 DNA reads TGTGCCAGTAAGGTAGTAGCGGGGATAGATACGCAGTATTTT. It encodes CASKVVAGIDTQYF. The full variable domain, rest sourced from reference TRBV19 and TRBJ2-3, is DGGITQSPKYLFRKEGQNVTLSCEQNLNHDAMYWYRQDPGQGLRLIYYSQIVNDFQKGDIAEGYSVSREKKESFPLTVTSAQKNPTAFYLCASKVVAGIDTQYFGPGTRLTVL.

This clone came up a few times. This chain uses TRBV2 with TRBJ1-1, with unresolved D. CDR3 length: 16 amino acids. V was trimmed by 4 bases and J by 3 bases, leaving 18 bases between them. The germline V gene encodes CDR1 SNHLY and CDR2 FYNNEI. CDR3 region: CASSAESFTRDTEAFF. In DNA form, the CDR3 reads TGTGCCAGCAGTGCAGAGTCTTTCACAAGGGACACTGAAGCTTTCTTT.

The chain employs TRBV27 and TRBJ2-7; 7 bases are a match to TRBD1. CDR3 length: 15 amino acids. V was clipped by 8 bases and J by 5 bases; unmatched bases: 15. CDR1 and CDR2 (germline): MNHEY, SMNVEV (reference sequence). The CDR3 DNA sequence: TGTGCCAGCTTCTTTAGAGAGGGGGCATCAGACGAGCAGTACTTC. This codes for CASFFREGASDEQYF.

The J gene is TRBJ1-4, the V gene TRBV4-3, with 10 bases matching TRBD1. The V gene's germline CDR1 is LGHNA and CDR2 YSLEER. This CDR3 spans 17 amino acids. V dropped 0 bases and J dropped 7; count of bases not matched to a gene: 8. The CDR3 nucleotides read TGCGCCAGCAGCCAAGAATTATGGGGACAGGGGCGTGAAAAACTGTTTTTT. Its protein product is CASSQELWGQGREKLFF.

The chain carries TRBV4-1 and TRBJ1-1; 8 positions match TRBD1. Germline CDR1 reads MGHRA; CDR2 reads YSYEKL. This CDR3 has 15 residues. After removal of 0 bases from V and 8 bases from J, the junction contained 8 bases not matched to a gene. The CDR3 DNA follows: TGCGCCAGCAGCCAAGATGAAGGGGGGGACAGGGAAGCTTTCTTT. This codes for CASSQDEGGDREAFF.

The count of this clone is one. The rearrangement uses TRBV18 and TRBJ1-5, with TRBD1 matching 7 bases. The V gene end was trimmed by 3 bases and the J gene end by 5 bases; junction bases not matched to a gene: 10. There are 16 residues in the CDR3. CDR1 is KGHSH and CDR2 is LQKENI in the germline V gene. In DNA form, the CDR3 reads TGTGCCAGCTCACCCTCTTTGACAGGGCTGGATCAGCCCCAGCATTTT. This sequence encodes CASSPSLTGLDQPQHF.

This clone was recorded once. V is TRBV5-4 and J is TRBJ1-6, with TRBD1 matching over 9 bases. Trimming at V came to 4 bases and at J to 7 bases, leaving 6 bases not matched to a gene. The CDR3 totals 15 residues. The germline V gene has CDR1 SGHNT and CDR2 YYREEE (reference sequence). CDR3: CASSPRTGDNSPLHF. Written as DNA, the CDR3 is TGTGCCAGCAGCCCCCGGACAGGGGACAATTCACCCCTCCACTTT.

The chain recombines TRBV10-3 with TRBJ1-4, with D tentatively TRBD1 (6 bases). Trimming pared 7 bases from V and 8 bases from J, leaving 17 bases between. The CDR3 runs 14 residues. Germline loops: CDR1 ENHRY, CDR2 SYGVKD. Written as DNA, the CDR3 is TGTGCCATCACTAACACAGGGCTTGGGGAAAAACTGTTTTTT. It translates to CAITNTGLGEKLFF.